Listed below are T cell receptor beta chains from one sample, sequenced in a study of CD8 T cells in Susac syndrome. In TCRdb, the immunoSEQ multiplex PCR reads were re-called with MiXCR into one record per CDR3 protein. Of 160,000 or so distinct CDR3 sequences in the sample, roughly 95% are singletons; the top ten hold around 0.15%. The sequencing input was CD8+ T cells from PBMCs. The source is a human donor with multiple sclerosis. Each CDR3 is given with its conserved first and last residue. D genes are given only for firm matches. Clone sizes are given selectively: once, few, many, or a class where the clone is expanded.

>TRBV2|.|TRBD1|TRBJ2-5
TGTGCCAGCAGTGCGGGGACAGGGAAACAAGAGACCCAGTACTTC
CASSAGTGKQETQYF
>TRBV2|.|.|TRBJ1-1
TGTGCCAGCAGCCCGGGGAGGCGGGCCACTGAAGCTTTCTTT
CASSPGRRATEAFF
>TRBV27|.|TRBD1|TRBJ1-2
TGTGCCAGCAGTTCCAAGGGGGCCGCCTATGGCTACACCTTC
CASSSKGAAYGYTF
>TRBV28|.|TRBD1|TRBJ1-2
TGTGCCAGCAGCAACGACAGGGCATATGGCTACACCTTC
CASSNDRAYGYTF
>TRBV20-1|.|.|TRBJ2-1
TGCAGTGCTAGAGATATAGCGATTGAGCAGTTCTTC
CSARDIAIEQFF
>TRBV20-1|.|TRBD1|TRBJ2-1
TGCAGTGCTGGAATCCACCGTGGGGACAGGTTATACAATGAGCAGTTCTTC
CSAGIHRGDRLYNEQFF
>TRBV12-3/TRBV12-4|.|TRBD2|TRBJ2-4
TGTGCCAGCTCGCCGGCGGGAGGGCCCTTGGACATTCAGTACTTC
CASSPAGGPLDIQYF
>TRBV2|.|TRBD1|TRBJ2-7
TGTGCCAGCAGTGAATTAGGACAGGGCTACGAGCAGTACTTC
CASSELGQGYEQYF
>TRBV13|.|.|TRBJ1-5
TGTGCCAGCAGCTTAGGACTTAGCAATCAGCCCCAGCATTTT
CASSLGLSNQPQHF
>TRBV29-1|.|.|TRBJ2-1
TGCAGCGCTGCTCTTACTTGGGATTTCACGAATGAGCAGTTCTTC
CSAALTWDFTNEQFF
>TRBV7-9|.|TRBD2|TRBJ2-7
TGTGCCAGCAGTCCCCCGGGGGGGACATTCTCCTACGAGCAGTACTTC
CASSPPGGTFSYEQYF
>TRBV18|.|TRBD1|TRBJ2-5
TGTGCCAGCTCAACGGACAGGGGAGAGTGGGAGACCCAGTACTTC
CASSTDRGEWETQYF
>TRBV29-1|once|TRBD2|TRBJ2-1
TGCAGCGTTGCCGGGGGGGCCTACAATGAGCAGTTCTTC
CSVAGGAYNEQFF
>TRBV29-1|.|.|TRBJ2-1
TGCAGCGTCGCAATCCCCGTCGATGAGCAGTTCTTC
CSVAIPVDEQFF
>TRBV29-1|.|TRBD1|TRBJ2-3
TGCAGCGCCGACGGGACCGGGACAGTCGAACCAGATACGCAGTATTTT
CSADGTGTVEPDTQYF
>TRBV7-9|.|.|TRBJ2-4
TGTGCCAGCAGCCGGGGGCAGGATTCGGGCAAAAACATTCAGTACTTC
CASSRGQDSGKNIQYF
>TRBV9|once|.|TRBJ1-1
TGTGCCAGCAGCGACGAGATGAACACTGAAGCTTTCTTT
CASSDEMNTEAFF
>TRBV27|once|.|TRBJ1-1
TGTGCCAGCAGTTGGGGCTTCCAGAACACTGAAGCTTTCTTT
CASSWGFQNTEAFF
>TRBV30|.|.|TRBJ2-7
TGTGCCTGGAGTGGCTCTAGGGACAACCTTCTCGAGCAGTACTTC
CAWSGSRDNLLEQYF
>TRBV20-1|.|.|TRBJ2-3
TGCAGTGCTACACTGCACCGCCCAGATACGCAGTATTTT
CSATLHRPDTQYF
>TRBV27|.|TRBD1|TRBJ2-3
TGTGCCAGCAGCCCTACAGGGGGCAGATTAGATACGCAGTATTTT
CASSPTGGRLDTQYF
>TRBV27|.|.|TRBJ2-7
TGTGCCAGCAGTTTAAATCTCGGGGCAGAGATTCCCTACGAGCAGTACTTC
CASSLNLGAEIPYEQYF
>TRBV27|.|.|TRBJ2-3
TGTGCCAGCAGTTTTCAAAAGAGCACAGATACGCAGTATTTT
CASSFQKSTDTQYF
>TRBV15|once|.|TRBJ1-5
TGTGCCACCAGCAGAGTACAGGGATTCAATCAGCCCCAGCATTTT
CATSRVQGFNQPQHF
>TRBV29-1|.|.|TRBJ2-5
TGCAGCGTTGAACATGGACTGTACCAAGAGACCCAGTACTTC
CSVEHGLYQETQYF
>TRBV5-6|.|.|TRBJ2-3
TGTGCCAGAAGCTTCGCATCAGGGAGTACAGATACGCAGTATTTT
CARSFASGSTDTQYF
>TRBV27|.|.|TRBJ2-2
TGTGCCAGCAGATCCGCCGGGCCTGGGGTAACGTTGCTGTTTTTT
CASRSAGPGVTLLFF
>TRBV29-1|.|TRBD1|TRBJ2-3
TGCAGCGTTGAAAAGGACAGGGCCACAGATACGCAGTATTTT
CSVEKDRATDTQYF
>TRBV9|.|TRBD1|TRBJ2-2
TGTGCCAGCAGTCCTCCGGGACAGGGTTCCGGGGAGCTGTTTTTT
CASSPPGQGSGELFF
>TRBV29-1|.|TRBD1|TRBJ2-7
TGCAGCGCCTACAGGGGCTACGAGCAGTACTTC
CSAYRGYEQYF
>TRBV24-1|.|TRBD2|TRBJ2-1
TGTGCCACCAGTGTCGGCGGGGGGGCCTCCTACAATGAGCAGTTCTTC
CATSVGGGASYNEQFF
>TRBV29-1|.|TRBD1|TRBJ1-2
TGCAGCGTTCCCGGACAGGGGATTTACTATGGCTACACCTTC
CSVPGQGIYYGYTF
>TRBV12-3/TRBV12-4|.|.|TRBJ2-2
TGTGCCATCCAGAGGGGGTCGAACACCGGGGAGCTGTTTTTT
CAIQRGSNTGELFF
>TRBV9|.|.|TRBJ2-3
TGTGCCAGCAGCGTAGTCTCCGGGGCCACAGATACGCAGTATTTT
CASSVVSGATDTQYF
>TRBV5-1|.|.|TRBJ2-2
TGCGCCAGCACCGATTTGGGGGGAGGATCGCCCGGGGAGCTGTTTTTT
CASTDLGGGSPGELFF
>TRBV20-1|.|.|TRBJ2-1
TGCAGTGCCCGAGGAGTCATGGCTGAGCAGTTCTTC
CSARGVMAEQFF
>TRBV29-1|.|.|TRBJ2-1
TGCAGCGTTCACCGGAGCAATGAGCAGTTCTTC
CSVHRSNEQFF
>TRBV10-3|.|.|TRBJ2-7
TGTGCCATCAGTGATTCAGACTCCTACGAGCAGTACTTC
CAISDSDSYEQYF